This T cell receptor beta chain is from a study of monozygotic twins with inflammatory bowel disease. The CDR3 totals 15 residues. Germline loops: CDR1 DFQATT, CDR2 SNEGSKA (reference sequence). Researchers collected more than 2 ml of blood per donor. The UMIs contained a 6-nucleotide sample barcode. They were added by template switching during cDNA synthesis. After re-calling the 5' RACE reads, TCRdb lists one entry per CDR3 protein, DNA absent. This sample lists just over 300,000 distinct CDR3 sequences; its ten largest clones have over 5%. General study results and limits: Versus healthy twins, IBD patients showed fewer clonotypes shared with others, especially with disease activity.

Worth noting for this clonotype: The antigen is unknown.

This receptor was obtained from a human donor with ulcerative colitis or Crohn's disease, or a healthy co-twin of an affected twin (not recorded which). The V gene is TRBV20-1, the J gene TRBJ2-1. Source material: blood. The CDR3 loop reads CSASESRPTYNEQFF.